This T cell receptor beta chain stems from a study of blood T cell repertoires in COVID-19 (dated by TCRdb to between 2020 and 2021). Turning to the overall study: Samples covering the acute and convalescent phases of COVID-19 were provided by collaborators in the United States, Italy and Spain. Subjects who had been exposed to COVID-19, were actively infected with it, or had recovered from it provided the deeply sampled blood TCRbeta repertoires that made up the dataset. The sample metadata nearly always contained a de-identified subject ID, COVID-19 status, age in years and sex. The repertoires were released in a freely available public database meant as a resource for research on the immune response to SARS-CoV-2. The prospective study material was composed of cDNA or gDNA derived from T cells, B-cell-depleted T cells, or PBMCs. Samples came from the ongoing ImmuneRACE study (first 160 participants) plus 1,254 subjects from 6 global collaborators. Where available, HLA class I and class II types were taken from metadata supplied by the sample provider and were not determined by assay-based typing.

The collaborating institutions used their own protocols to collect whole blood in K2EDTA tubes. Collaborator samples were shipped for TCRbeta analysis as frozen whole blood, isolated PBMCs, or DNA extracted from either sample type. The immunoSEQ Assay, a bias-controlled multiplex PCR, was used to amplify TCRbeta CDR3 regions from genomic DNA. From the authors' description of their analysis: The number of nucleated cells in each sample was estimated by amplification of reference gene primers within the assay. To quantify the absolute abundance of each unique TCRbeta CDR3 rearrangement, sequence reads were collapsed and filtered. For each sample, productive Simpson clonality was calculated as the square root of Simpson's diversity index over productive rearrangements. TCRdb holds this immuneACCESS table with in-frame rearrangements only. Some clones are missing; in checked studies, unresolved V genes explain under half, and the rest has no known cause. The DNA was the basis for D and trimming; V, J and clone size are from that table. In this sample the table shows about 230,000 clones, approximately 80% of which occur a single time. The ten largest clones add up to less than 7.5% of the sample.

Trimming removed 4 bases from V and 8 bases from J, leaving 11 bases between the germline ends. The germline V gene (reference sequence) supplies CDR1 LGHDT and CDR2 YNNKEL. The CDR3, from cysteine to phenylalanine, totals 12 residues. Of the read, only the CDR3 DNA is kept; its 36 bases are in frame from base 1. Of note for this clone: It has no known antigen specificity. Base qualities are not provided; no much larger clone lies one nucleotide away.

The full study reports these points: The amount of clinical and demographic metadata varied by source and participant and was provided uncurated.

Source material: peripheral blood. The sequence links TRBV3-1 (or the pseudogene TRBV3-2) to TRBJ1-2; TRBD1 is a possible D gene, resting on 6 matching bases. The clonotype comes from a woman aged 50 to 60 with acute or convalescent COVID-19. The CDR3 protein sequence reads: CASSRAGEGYTF. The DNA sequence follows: TGTGCCAGCAGCCGAGCAGGGGAAGGCTACACCTTC.